The clone carrying this T cell receptor beta chain was recorded at least ten times. The CDR3 end lies 3 residues beyond the end of the read and is filled in from the germline J gene. CVID and control samples used equivalent genomic DNA input. Assay used: immunoSEQ multiplex PCR; TCRdb lists only in-frame clones, some missing. The sample is made up of under 30,000 clones, none counted only once. The ends lost 2 bases at V and 3 bases at J; junction bases unmatched: 4. The CDR3 covers 14 residues. Per germline, CDR1 SGHTA and CDR2 FQGTGA. These data are taken from a study of T cell clonality in common variable immunodeficiency.

The chain links TRBV7-3 to TRBJ2-7, with 7 bases matching TRBD1. This receptor was taken from a person between 18 and 69 years old in good health. Sequenced material: peripheral blood mononuclear cells. The part of the CDR3 DNA that was read is TGTGCCAGCAGCTTAGACAGGGACCACTACGAG. This codes for CASSLDRDHYE. The entire CDR3 reads CASSLDRDHYEQYF.